The present T cell receptor (beta chain) was sequenced within a study of human T cells and chemical hapten exposure. Study background: Per-sample TCR yields varied mainly from small pooled library volume differences.

The time point denotes: patch test 1, 2 weeks after DPC sensitization. Specified treatment: therapeutic diphenylcyclopropenone sensitization with weekly scalp DPC. TCRdb ran MiXCR on the RACE reads and lists one entry per CDR3 protein. The data hold tens of thousands of distinct CDR3 sequences, with 12% observed a single time. The CDR3 is 14 amino acids. The V gene's germline CDR1 is SEHNR and CDR2 FQNEAQ (reference sequence). V was pared by 5 bases and J by 3 bases, with 14 bases between. This clonotype was detected only a few times. The sequence was obtained from a woman aged 55-70 years with alopecia areata. Some clones in this sample may be carry-over from other donors' samples. Specimen: whole blood, collected in connection with sensitization to the hapten diphenylcyclopropenone (DPC). The gene calls are TRBV7-9 and TRBJ2-7; TRBD2 is a possible D gene (7 bases). The CDR3 region is CASSPSGGGYEQYF. CDR3 nucleotides: TGTGCCAGCAGCCCCTCGGGGGGCGGCTACGAGCAGTACTTC.